Listed below are T cell receptor beta chains from one sample, sequenced in a study of blood T cell repertoires in COVID-19. Clones were sequenced by immunoSEQ multiplex PCR, and TCRdb holds only the in-frame ones, with some missing. In the table there are about 69,000 clones, 79% of which are singletons. Source material: peripheral blood. The receptors originated from a human donor in a cohort sampled during active COVID-19. Each CDR3 is given with its conserved first and last residue. The order of the fields is D gene, J gene, V gene, clone size, CDR3 DNA, CDR3 protein. D genes are given only for firm matches. Clone sizes are given selectively: once, few, many, or a class where the clone is expanded.

>NA|TRBJ2-1|TRBV6-6|NA
TGTGCCAGCAGTTACGGGGCGTCGGAATACAATGAGCAGTTCTTC
CASSYGASEYNEQFF
>NA|TRBJ2-7|TRBV18|NA
TGTGCCAGCTCCGTGACAGCCTCCTACGAGCAGTACTTC
CASSVTASYEQYF
>TRBD1|TRBJ2-7|TRBV28|NA
TGTGCCAGCAGTTCAACAGGGGTCTACGAGCAGTACTTC
CASSSTGVYEQYF
>NA|TRBJ2-2|TRBV10-3|NA
TGTGCCATCAGCCGGGAGAGGGGGGAGCTGTTTTTT
CAISRERGELFF
>NA|TRBJ2-1|TRBV6-5|NA
TGTGCCAGCAATCCGGCCGGGGGCTACAATGAGCAGTTCTTC
CASNPAGGYNEQFF
>NA|TRBJ2-7|TRBV27|NA
TGTGCCAGCAGTTTAAGGGGGTTCTCCTACGAGCAGTACTTC
CASSLRGFSYEQYF
>NA|TRBJ2-2|TRBV7-9|NA
TGTGCCAGCAGCTTAGCCCTGAACACCGGGGAGCTGTTTTTT
CASSLALNTGELFF
>TRBD2|TRBJ2-1|TRBV28|NA
TGTGCCAGCAGTTTACAAGTCTGGACTAGCGGGTTTATGAATGAGCAGTTCTTC
CASSLQVWTSGFMNEQFF
>TRBD1|TRBJ2-5|TRBV7-9|few
TGTGCCAGCAGCCTAGGGGGCGAAGAGACCCAGTACTTC
CASSLGGEETQYF
>TRBD1|TRBJ2-2|TRBV29-1|NA
TGCAGCGTACGACAGGGGGCCGGGGAGCTGTTTTTT
CSVRQGAGELFF
>NA|TRBJ1-2|TRBV12-5|NA
TGTGCTAGTGGTTTCTCGACGCCCCCGACTACCTATGGCTACACCTTC
CASGFSTPPTTYGYTF
>NA|TRBJ1-6|TRBV7-9|few
TGTGCCAGCAGCTTAGACAGCACTAATTCACCCCTCCACTTT
CASSLDSTNSPLHF
>NA|TRBJ1-6|TRBV6-4|NA
TGTGCCAGCAGTGAAAGTGGGGGGTCCGGGGATTCACCCCTCCACTTT
CASSESGGSGDSPLHF
>TRBD2|TRBJ2-3|TRBV11-2|NA
TGTGCCAGCAGCACCTCTAGCGGGCCAGCGGATACGCAGTATTTT
CASSTSSGPADTQYF